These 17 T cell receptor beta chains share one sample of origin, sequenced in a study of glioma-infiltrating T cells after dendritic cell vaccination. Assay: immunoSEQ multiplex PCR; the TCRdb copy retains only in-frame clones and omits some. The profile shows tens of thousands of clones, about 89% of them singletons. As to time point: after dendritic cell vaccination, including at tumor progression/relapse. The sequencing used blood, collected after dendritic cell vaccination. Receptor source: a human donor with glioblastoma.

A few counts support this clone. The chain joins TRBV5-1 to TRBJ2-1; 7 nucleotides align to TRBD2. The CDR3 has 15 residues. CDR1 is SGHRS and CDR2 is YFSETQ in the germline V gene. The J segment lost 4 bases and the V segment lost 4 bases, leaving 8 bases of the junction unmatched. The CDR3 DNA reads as TGCGCCAGCAGCCCTGGGAGGGGCCCGTACAATGAGCAGTTCTTC. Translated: CASSPGRGPYNEQFF.

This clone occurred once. This chain's CDR3 is CASSRVTGQKNTEAFF. DNA of the CDR3: TGCGCCAGCAGCCGGGTTACCGGACAGAAGAACACTGAAGCTTTCTTT. The gene calls are TRBV5-1 and TRBJ1-1, with TRBD1 as a possible D gene (6 bases). Trimming left V 4 bases short and J 1 base short, with 17 bases between. The germline V gene encodes CDR1 SGHRS and CDR2 YFSETQ. There are 16 residues in the CDR3.

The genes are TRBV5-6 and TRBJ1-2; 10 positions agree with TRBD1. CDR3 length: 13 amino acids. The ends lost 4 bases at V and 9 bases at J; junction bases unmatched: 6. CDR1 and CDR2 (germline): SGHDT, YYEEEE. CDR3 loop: CASSMGTGDRYTF. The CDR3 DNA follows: TGTGCCAGCAGCATGGGGACAGGGGACCGCTACACCTTC. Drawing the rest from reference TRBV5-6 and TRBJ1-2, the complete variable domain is DAGVTQSPTHLIKTRGQQVTLRCSPKSGHDTVSWYQQALGQGPQFIFQYYEEEERQRGNFPDRFSGHQFPNYSSELNVNALLLGDSALYLCASSMGTGDRYTFGSGTRLTVV.

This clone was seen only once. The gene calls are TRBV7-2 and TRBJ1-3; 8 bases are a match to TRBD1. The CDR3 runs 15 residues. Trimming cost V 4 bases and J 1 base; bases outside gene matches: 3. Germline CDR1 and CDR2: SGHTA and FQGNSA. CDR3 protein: CASSSYRGSGNTIYF. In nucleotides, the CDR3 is TGTGCCAGCAGCTCGTACAGGGGGTCTGGAAACACCATATATTTT.

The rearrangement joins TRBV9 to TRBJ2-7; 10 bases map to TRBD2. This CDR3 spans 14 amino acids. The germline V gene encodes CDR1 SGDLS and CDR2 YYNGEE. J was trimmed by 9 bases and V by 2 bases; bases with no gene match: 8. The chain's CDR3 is CASSVGTSVLTQYF. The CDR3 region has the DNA TGTGCCAGCAGCGTCGGGACTAGCGTATTGACGCAGTACTTC. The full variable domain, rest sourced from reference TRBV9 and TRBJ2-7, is DSGVTQTPKHLITATGQRVTLRCSPRSGDLSVYWYQQSLDQGLQFLIQYYNGEERAKGNILERFSAQQFPDLHSELNLSSLELGDSALYFCASSVGTSVLTQYFGPGTRLTVT.

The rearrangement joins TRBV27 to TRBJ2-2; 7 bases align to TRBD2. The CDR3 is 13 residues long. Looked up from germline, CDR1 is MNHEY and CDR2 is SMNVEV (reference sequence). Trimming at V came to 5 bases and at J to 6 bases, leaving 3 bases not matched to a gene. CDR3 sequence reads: CASSVGGSGELFF. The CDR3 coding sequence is TGTGCCAGCAGTGTCGGGGGGTCCGGGGAGCTGTTTTTT.

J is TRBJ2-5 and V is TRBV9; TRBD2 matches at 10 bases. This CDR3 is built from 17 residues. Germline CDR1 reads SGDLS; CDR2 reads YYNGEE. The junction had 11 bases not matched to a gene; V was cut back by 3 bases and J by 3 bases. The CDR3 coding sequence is TGTGCCAGCAGCGGCATTCCCGGGACTAGCGCCAAAGAGACCCAGTACTTC. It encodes CASSGIPGTSAKETQYF.

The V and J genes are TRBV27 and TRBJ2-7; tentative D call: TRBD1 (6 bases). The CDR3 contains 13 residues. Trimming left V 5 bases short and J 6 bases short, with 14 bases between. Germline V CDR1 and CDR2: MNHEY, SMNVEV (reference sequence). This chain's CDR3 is CASSATGLGEQYF. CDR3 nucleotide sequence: TGTGCCAGCAGTGCGACAGGTCTGGGCGAGCAGTACTTC.

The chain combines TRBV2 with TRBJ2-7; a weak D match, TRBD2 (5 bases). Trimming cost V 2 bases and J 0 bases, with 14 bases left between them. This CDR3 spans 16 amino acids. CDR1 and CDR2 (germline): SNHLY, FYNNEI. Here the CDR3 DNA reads TGTGCCAGCAGTGAAAACTTGCGGGCAAACTCCTACGAGCAGTACTTC. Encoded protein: CASSENLRANSYEQYF.

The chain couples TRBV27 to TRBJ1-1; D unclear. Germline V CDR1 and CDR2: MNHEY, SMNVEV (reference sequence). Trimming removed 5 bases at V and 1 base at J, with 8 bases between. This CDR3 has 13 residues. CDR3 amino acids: CASSVPGNTEAFF. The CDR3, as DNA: TGTGCCAGCAGTGTGCCGGGGAACACTGAAGCTTTCTTT.

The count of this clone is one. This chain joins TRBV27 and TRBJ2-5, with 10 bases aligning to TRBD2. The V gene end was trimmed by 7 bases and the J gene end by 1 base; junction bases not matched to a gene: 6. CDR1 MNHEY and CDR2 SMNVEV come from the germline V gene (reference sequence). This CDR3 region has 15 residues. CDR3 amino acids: CASNRAGGLQETQYF. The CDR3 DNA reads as TGTGCCAGCAATCGAGCGGGGGGGCTCCAAGAGACCCAGTACTTC.

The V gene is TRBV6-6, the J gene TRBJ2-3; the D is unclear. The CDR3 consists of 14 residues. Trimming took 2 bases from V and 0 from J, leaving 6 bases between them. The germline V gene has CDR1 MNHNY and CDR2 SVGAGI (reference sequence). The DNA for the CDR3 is TGTGCCAGCAGTTACCGTCGGAGCACAGATACGCAGTATTTT. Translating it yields CASSYRRSTDTQYF.

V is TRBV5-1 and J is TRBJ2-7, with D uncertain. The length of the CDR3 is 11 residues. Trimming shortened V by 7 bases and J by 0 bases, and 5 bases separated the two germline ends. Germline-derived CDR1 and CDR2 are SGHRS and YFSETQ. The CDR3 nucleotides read TGCGCCAGCGCTATCTCCTACGAGCAGTACTTC. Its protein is CASAISYEQYF.

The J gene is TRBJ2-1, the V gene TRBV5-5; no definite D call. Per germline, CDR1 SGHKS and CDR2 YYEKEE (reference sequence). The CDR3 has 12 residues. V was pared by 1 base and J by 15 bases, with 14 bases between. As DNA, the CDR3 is TGTGCCAGCAGCTTGATAAATGCACTACGGTTCTTC. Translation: CASSLINALRFF.

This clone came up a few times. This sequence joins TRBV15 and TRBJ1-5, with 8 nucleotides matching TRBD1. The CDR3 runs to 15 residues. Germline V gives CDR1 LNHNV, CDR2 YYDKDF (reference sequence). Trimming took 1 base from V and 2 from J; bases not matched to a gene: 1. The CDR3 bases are TGTGCCACCAGCAGAGGACAGGGGCGCAATCAGCCCCAGCATTTT. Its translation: CATSRGQGRNQPQHF. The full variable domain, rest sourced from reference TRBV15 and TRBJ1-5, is DAMVIQNPRYQVTQFGKPVTLSCSQTLNHNVMYWYQQKSSQAPKLLFHYYDKDFNNEADTPDNFQSRRPNTSFCFLDIRSPGLGDTAMYLCATSRGQGRNQPQHFGDGTRLSIL.

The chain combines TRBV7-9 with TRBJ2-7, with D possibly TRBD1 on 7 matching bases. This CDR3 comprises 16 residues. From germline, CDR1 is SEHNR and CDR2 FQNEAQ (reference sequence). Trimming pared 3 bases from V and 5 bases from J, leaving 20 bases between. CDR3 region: CASSFFPGGGGDEQYF. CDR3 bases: TGTGCCAGCAGCTTCTTTCCTGGAGGGGGCGGCGACGAGCAGTACTTC.

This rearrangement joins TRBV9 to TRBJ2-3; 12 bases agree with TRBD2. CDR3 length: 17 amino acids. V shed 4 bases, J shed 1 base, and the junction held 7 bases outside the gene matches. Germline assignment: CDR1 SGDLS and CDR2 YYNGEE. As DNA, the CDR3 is TGTGCCAGCAGCCCGCACGGACTAGCGGGACGCACAGATACGCAGTATTTT. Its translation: CASSPHGLAGRTDTQYF.